This TCR beta chain emerged from a study of blood T cell repertoires in COVID-19. Study in general: Samples taken during acute and convalescent COVID-19 were collected in the United States, Italy and Spain. PBMCs, B-cell-depleted T cells, or T cells were the source of the cDNA or gDNA that made up the material.

From germline, CDR1 is KGHDR and CDR2 SFDVKD. This CDR3 contains 14 residues. Between the trimmed V and J ends, which lost 7 bases and 7 bases, there was a span of 13 bases. Original handling: Nucleated cell number was recorded as an estimate derived from reference gene primer amplification. The repertoire was sequenced with immunoSEQ multiplex PCR; TCRdb's copy has only in-frame clones and lacks some. V and J calls and clone size follow that table, whereas D and trimming were derived from the DNA. The repertoire holds 170,000 or so clones, with roughly nine tenths as singletons. The source material was peripheral blood. The origin of this receptor is a man aged 50-60 years with acute or convalescent COVID-19. This sequence joins TRBV24-1 and TRBJ1-6; TRBD1 is a possible D gene (6 bases). This CDR3 reads CATSHGQTNSPLHF. The CDR3 nucleotides are TGTGCCACCAGCCACGGACAGACAAATTCACCCCTCCACTTT.